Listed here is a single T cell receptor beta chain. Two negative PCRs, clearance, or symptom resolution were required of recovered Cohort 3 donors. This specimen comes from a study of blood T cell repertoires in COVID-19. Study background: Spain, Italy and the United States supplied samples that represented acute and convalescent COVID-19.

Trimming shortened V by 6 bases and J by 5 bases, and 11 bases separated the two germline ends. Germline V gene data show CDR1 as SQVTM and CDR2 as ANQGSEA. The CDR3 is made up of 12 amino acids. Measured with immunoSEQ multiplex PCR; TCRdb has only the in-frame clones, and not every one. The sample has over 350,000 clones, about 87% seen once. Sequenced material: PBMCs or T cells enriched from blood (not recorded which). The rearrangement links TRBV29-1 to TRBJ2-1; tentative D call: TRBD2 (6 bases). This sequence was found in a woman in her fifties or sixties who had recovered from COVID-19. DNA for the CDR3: TGCAGCGTGGAGGGACTGGACAATGAGCAGTTCTTC. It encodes CSVEGLDNEQFF.